This T cell receptor beta chain was documented in a study of siplizumab effects on memory and regulatory T cells (dated by TCRdb to about 2019). For the study in its entirety: The study examined how the anti-CD2 antibody siplizumab affects alloreactive T-cell subsets in allogeneic mixed lymphocyte reactions built from human PBMCs.

Additional sequencing covered unstimulated subsets from a few donor pairs, namely CD8+ effector memory, CD4+ naive, CD8+ TEMRA, CD4+ memory and CD8+ naive. Sorted unstimulated T cells and proliferating T cells recovered from mixed lymphocyte reactions underwent TCRbeta CDR3 sequencing. Fresh whole blood from fewer than 11 HLA-typed healthy donors served as the source for isolating PBMCs. Library method: the immunoSEQ multiplex PCR assay. Some 9.9 x 10^4 TCR templates per sample were assayed by the deep sequencing platform. Genomic DNA extracted from sorted T cells was the material used for TCRbeta CDR3 sequencing. As for how the authors treated the data: The R programming language was used for the clonal analysis of the TCRbeta CDR3 data. Alloreactive CD4+ and CD8+ clones were identified by comparing unstimulated samples to CFSE-low samples taken after the reaction. Regulatory or non-regulatory origin was assigned to alloreactive CD4+ clones by matching of sequences to sorted unstimulated Treg and non-Treg repertoires. This immuneACCESS table, as held by TCRdb, lists in-frame sequences with V and J called but not all clones. Of the missing ones, under half trace to an unresolved V gene in checked studies; the others have no known cause. That table supplies the V and J calls and clone size; D and trimming were determined from the DNA. Present in this sample are roughly 64,000 clones, about 96% of which were seen just once. The ten most abundant clones make up about 0.095% of the sample.

Per the germline V gene (reference sequence), SEHNR is the CDR1 and FQNEAQ is the CDR2. CDR3 length: 13 amino acids, cysteine to phenylalanine. The CDR3 DNA has 39 bases and is translated from base 1. V has 11 bases trimmed and J has 5 bases trimmed; junction bases matching no gene number 10. Results and caveats for the whole study, not just this receptor: Sequences below about 10^-5 frequency were poorly captured, so only a minor fraction of alloreactive clones could be mapped to unstimulated subsets. The cumulative frequency of alloreactive sequences traceable to unstimulated CD4+ memory T cells was significantly reduced by siplizumab. Among mappable alloreactive CD4+ clones, an average Treg-derived fraction of roughly 71% was observed with siplizumab, compared with 26.9% in control reactions. Compared with memory T cells, unstimulated naive T cells appeared more diverse, and naive cells seemed to make a substantial contribution to the alloresponse. A naive or memory phenotype could not be assigned to roughly 80-95% of proliferating CD4+ or CD8+ clones. No functional confirmation was obtained for the suppressive function of proliferating Tregs from siplizumab cultures.

Note on this clone: This clone's antigen is unknown. Base-call qualities are not available, and no considerably larger clone is one nucleotide away.

The sample was naive CD8+ T cells sorted from blood. Per the publication, the cell subset or site label means: unstimulated naive T cells. The chain is encoded by TRBV7-9 joined to TRBJ2-7; 9 nucleotides in the junction match TRBD1. This receptor was obtained from a human donor in good health. Read as DNA, the sequence is TGTGCCTCTCGACAGGGGGATTCCGACGAGCAGTACTTC. This is translated as CASRQGDSDEQYF.